These 19 T cell receptor beta chains originate from one sample sequenced in a study of blood T cell repertoires in COVID-19. Data came from immunoSEQ multiplex PCR; TCRdb stores just in-frame clones and leaves some out. This table holds over 300,000 clones, around 87% found once. The sequenced sample consisted of peripheral blood. The source is a man younger than 30 with active or convalescent COVID-19.

This clone was recorded only once. The V call is TRBV9, the J call TRBJ2-1, with D unclear. Germline V gives CDR1 SGDLS, CDR2 YYNGEE. V lost 3 bases and J lost 4, with 14 bases in between. This CDR3 is 15 amino acids long. The CDR3 coding sequence is TGTGCCAGCAGCGATAGCCTACTGCAATACAATGAGCAGTTCTTC. The encoded protein is CASSDSLLQYNEQFF.

J is TRBJ2-1 and V is TRBV27, with 12 bases fitting TRBD1. The CDR3 is made up of 15 amino acids. In germline, CDR1 is MNHEY, CDR2 SMNVEV (reference sequence). V was pared by 3 bases and J by 10 bases, with 7 bases of the junction left unmatched. The CDR3 loop reads CASSFSGTGGWEQFF. The CDR3, as DNA: TGTGCCAGCAGTTTCTCCGGGACAGGGGGCTGGGAGCAGTTCTTC.

The rearrangement links TRBV7-2 to TRBJ2-3, with D possibly TRBD1 on 6 matching bases. Germline assignment: CDR1 SGHTA and CDR2 FQGNSA. Trimming cost V 4 bases and J 2 bases, with 10 bases left between them. There are 14 residues in the CDR3. The CDR3 protein is CASSWDIFTDTQYF. Here the CDR3 DNA reads TGTGCCAGCAGCTGGGACATATTCACAGATACGCAGTATTTT.

V is TRBV2 and J is TRBJ2-1; TRBD1 is a possible D gene (6 bases). The germline V gene encodes CDR1 SNHLY and CDR2 FYNNEI. The CDR3 loop spans 13 amino acids. The V and J ends lost 6 bases and 8 bases respectively, with 14 bases between them. CDR3 amino acids: CASRGDQGYEQFF. DNA of the CDR3: TGTGCCAGCAGGGGAGATCAGGGGTATGAGCAGTTCTTC.

The chain has TRBV5-1 and TRBJ1-6; the match to TRBD1 covers 11 bases. CDR1 and CDR2 from the germline V gene are SGHRS and YFSETQ. The CDR3 is 16 residues long. Losses at the gene ends were 0 bases for V and 9 bases for J; bases not matched to a gene: 5. CDR3 in DNA: TGCGCCAGCAGCTTGGGGGACAGGGGGTCGTCTTCACCCCTCCACTTT. Its translation is CASSLGDRGSSSPLHF. Looking up the rest from reference TRBV5-1 and TRBJ1-6 gives the full variable domain: KAGVTQTPRYLIKTRGQQVTLSCSPISGHRSVSWYQQTPGQGLQFLFEYFSETQRNKGNFPGRFSGRQFSNSRSEMNVSTLELGDSALYLCASSLGDRGSSSPLHFGNGTRLTVT.

V gene TRBV7-3 combines with J gene TRBJ2-3; 8 bases map to TRBD2. Looked up from germline, CDR1 is SGHTA and CDR2 is FQGTGA. Trimming took 1 base from V and 1 from J; bases not matched to a gene: 4. The CDR3 covers 16 residues. CDR3 sequence (DNA): TGTGCCAGCAGCTTAAACGGGAGGGGAGGCACAGATACGCAGTATTTT. Its protein is CASSLNGRGGTDTQYF. The full variable domain, completed using reference TRBV7-3 and TRBJ2-3, is GAGVSQTPSNKVTEKGKYVELRCDPISGHTALYWYRQSLGQGPEFLIYFQGTGAADDSGLPNDRFFAVRPEGSVSTLKIQRTERGDSAVYLCASSLNGRGGTDTQYFGPGTRLTVL.

The chain combines TRBV10-3 with TRBJ1-1; D is undetermined. Deletions cut 0 bases from V and 0 bases from J, with 8 bases between. Per the germline V gene, CDR1 is ENHRY and CDR2 is SYGVKD. The CDR3 sequence is 15 residues long. As DNA, the CDR3 is TGTGCCATCAGTGAGTCTCAGGATTTGAACACTGAAGCTTTCTTT. Protein sequence: CAISESQDLNTEAFF.

This sequence joins TRBV6-5 and TRBJ1-2; D ambiguous. Trimming cost V 4 bases and J 3 bases, with 9 bases left between them. CDR1 is MNHEY and CDR2 is SVGAGI in the germline V gene. The CDR3 length is 13 residues. The CDR3 here is CASSWATDYGYTF. The CDR3 coding sequence is TGTGCCAGCAGTTGGGCCACGGACTATGGCTACACCTTC.

The chain employs TRBV10-3 and TRBJ2-3, with D maybe TRBD2 (7 bases). Looked up from germline, CDR1 is ENHRY and CDR2 is SYGVKD. Trimming took 10 bases from V and 6 from J, leaving 29 bases between them. The CDR3 sequence is 17 residues long. The CDR3 is CATLTRLAGARRDTQYF. The CDR3 nucleotides are TGTGCCACATTAACCAGGTTGGCGGGGGCCCGAAGGGATACGCAGTATTTT.

The chain combines TRBV12-3 or TRBV12-4 with TRBJ1-5; D might be TRBD1 (6 bases). CDR3 size: 13 residues. The V gene lost 5 bases and the J gene lost 7 bases, with 12 bases spanning the gap. The CDR3 loop is CASSPRQGQPQHF. The CDR3 DNA is TGTGCCAGCAGTCCCCGGCAGGGGCAGCCCCAGCATTTT.

The chain couples TRBV7-9 to TRBJ2-7; 8 nucleotides match TRBD2. Germline lookup yields CDR1 SEHNR and CDR2 FQNEAQ (reference sequence). V lost 0 bases, J lost 2 bases, and 6 bases stayed unmatched. The CDR3 length is 16 residues. As DNA, the CDR3 is TGTGCCAGCAGCTTAGCCCCTAGCGGGTTTCCCTACGAGCAGTACTTC. Translation: CASSLAPSGFPYEQYF.

CDR3 loop: CASSLEIHHEQYF. The CDR3 DNA reads as TGTGCCAGCAGCTTGGAGATTCACCACGAGCAGTACTTC. V and J are TRBV7-9 and TRBJ2-7, with D unclear. Trimming removed 3 bases from V and 5 bases from J, with 11 bases in between. CDR1 is SEHNR and CDR2 is FQNEAQ in the germline V gene (reference sequence). The CDR3 covers 13 residues.

The V gene is TRBV7-3, the J gene TRBJ2-2; D remains unclear. This CDR3 region has 13 residues. CDR1 and CDR2 (germline): SGHTA, FQGTGA. Trimming pared 5 bases from V and 0 bases from J, leaving 4 bases between. The CDR3 DNA is TGTGCCAGCAGCCCATCGAACACCGGGGAGCTGTTTTTT. Protein product: CASSPSNTGELFF.

V is TRBV9 and J is TRBJ1-3, with D tentatively TRBD1 (5 bases). The germline V and J ends were trimmed by 0 bases and 0 bases, with 10 bases remaining between them. CDR3 length: 16 residues. Germline CDR1 SGDLS, CDR2 YYNGEE. Here the CDR3 reads CASSVEGVHSGNTIYF. The DNA for the CDR3 is TGTGCCAGCAGCGTAGAAGGGGTACACTCTGGAAACACCATATATTTT.

The V call is TRBV29-1, the J call TRBJ2-1; D is possibly TRBD2 (6 bases). The CDR3 has 15 residues. Germline CDR1 is SQVTM and CDR2 is ANQGSEA. V was cut by 3 bases and J by 3 bases, with 15 bases left in between. CDR3 sequence reads: CSVDILAGSYNEQFF. The DNA for the CDR3 is TGCAGCGTTGATATTCTGGCGGGGAGCTACAATGAGCAGTTCTTC.

The rearrangement uses TRBV6-5 and TRBJ2-5; 13 bases are a match to TRBD2. CDR3 length: 14 residues. Looked up from germline, CDR1 is MNHEY and CDR2 is SVGAGI. V lost 8 bases, J lost 1 base, and 1 base stayed unmatched. The CDR3 loop reads CASRLAGGQETQYF. In DNA, the CDR3 is TGTGCCAGCCGACTAGCGGGAGGCCAAGAGACCCAGTACTTC.

The V call is TRBV28, the J call TRBJ1-5, with 11 bases matching TRBD1. Trimming removed 5 bases from V and 7 bases from J; junction bases left unmatched: 4. Germline lookup yields CDR1 MDHEN and CDR2 SYDVKM. The length of the CDR3 is 14 residues. CDR3 in amino acids: CASSRTGGGQPQHF. CDR3 in DNA: TGTGCCAGCAGTCGGACAGGGGGCGGGCAGCCCCAGCATTTT.

CDR3 nucleotide sequence: TGTGCCAGCAGCTTAGGCCCGGGAGGGACTGAAGCTTTCTTT. Its protein product is CASSLGPGGTEAFF. The rearrangement joins TRBV7-3 to TRBJ1-1; D is unresolved. Germline CDR1 SGHTA, CDR2 FQGTGA. Trimming took 2 bases from V and 5 from J, leaving 12 bases between them. CDR3 length equals 14 residues.

The gene calls are TRBV28 and TRBJ2-1, with 9 bases that match TRBD2. The CDR3 spans 14 residues. Losses at the gene ends were 2 bases for V and 8 bases for J; bases not matched to a gene: 4. The germline V gene encodes CDR1 MDHEN and CDR2 SYDVKM. The CDR3 region has the DNA TGTGCCAGCAGTTTAGCGGGAGGGCCGTATGAGCAGTTCTTC. Its translation: CASSLAGGPYEQFF.